The present entry profiles one TCR beta chain with its context. This specimen belongs to a study of blood T cell repertoires in COVID-19. In the study overall: T cells, B-cell-depleted T cells, or PBMCs supplied cDNA or gDNA.

The length of the CDR3 is 17 residues. Germline assignment: CDR1 MGHRA and CDR2 YSYEKL. V gave up 0 bases and J gave up 5 bases, with 19 bases separating them. In the authors' workflow: The assay estimated nucleated cells by amplifying reference gene primers. Sequencing was performed with immunoSEQ multiplex PCR; in TCRdb, only in-frame clones are kept and a portion is missing. That table gives V, J and clone size, and the DNA gave D and trimming. The sample has more than 150,000 clones; about 89% are singletons. The rearrangement joins TRBV4-1 to TRBJ1-1; perhaps TRBD1 as D (5 bases). What was sequenced was peripheral blood. This TCR was recovered from a middle-aged man with active or convalescent COVID-19. CDR3 nucleotide sequence: TGCGCCAGCAGCCAAGATGGGGGGGGACCCACGAGTACTGAAGCTTTCTTT. Encoded protein: CASSQDGGGPTSTEAFF.